These 30 T cell receptor beta chains share one sample of origin, sequenced in a study of cytomegalovirus exposure and HLA in healthy donors. The PCR had 60 Vbeta and 13 Jbeta primers. Repertoires were generated with immunoSEQ multiplex PCR, while TCRdb's copy carries only in-frame clones and drops some. The table includes roughly 190,000 clones, approximately 79% detected once. Specimen: PBMCs. The source is a man in his forties or fifties in good health and CMV-seropositive.

The chain has TRBV9 and TRBJ1-2; no firm D call. From germline, CDR1 is SGDLS and CDR2 YYNGEE. This CDR3 contains 11 residues. The V end lost 10 bases, the J end lost 4 bases, and 11 bases lay between the germline ends. CDR3 region: CASSGFYGYTF. DNA for the CDR3: TGTGCCTCTAGCGGGTTCTATGGCTACACCTTC.

The V and J genes are TRBV9 and TRBJ2-3; TRBD2 aligns across 8 bases. Per germline, CDR1 SGDLS and CDR2 YYNGEE. The CDR3 has 16 residues. V lost 0 bases and J lost 2; bases outside the gene matches: 5. The CDR3 nucleotides are TGTGCCAGCAGCGTAGAATTAGCGGGGAACACAGATACGCAGTATTTT. Translated: CASSVELAGNTDTQYF.

The chain is built from TRBV7-3 and TRBJ2-5; weak D call: TRBD2 (7 bases). CDR3 length: 15 residues. Germline CDR1 SGHTA, CDR2 FQGTGA. Trimming cost V 5 bases and J 5 bases, with 18 bases left between them. The CDR3 spells CASSPEGGPGETQYF. DNA of the CDR3: TGTGCCAGCAGCCCTGAGGGGGGGCCCGGGGAGACCCAGTACTTC.

This clone occurred a few times. The CDR3 DNA reads as TGTGCCAGCAGCAAAGAAACAGGGAACACTGAAGCTTTCTTT. Protein sequence: CASSKETGNTEAFF. The chain has TRBV21-1 and TRBJ1-1; TRBD1, the table's D call, was not compared with the DNA. TRBV21-1 is a pseudogene locus. This CDR3 is built from 14 residues.

This clone was picked up one time. This chain joins TRBV7-8 and TRBJ2-7; TRBD2 matches at 14 bases. CDR3 size: 18 residues. CDR1 is SGHVS and CDR2 is FQNEAQ in the germline V gene. V shed 5 bases and J 3 bases; nucleotides not matched to a gene: 12. The CDR3 nucleotides are TGTGCCAGCAGCCCTGGGACTAGCGGGGGCTCAAAACGCTACGAGCAGTACTTC. It codes for CASSPGTSGGSKRYEQYF.

This chain uses TRBV7-2 with TRBJ2-3, with 8 bases identical to TRBD2. Germline lookup yields CDR1 SGHTA and CDR2 FQGNSA. The V gene end was trimmed by 5 bases and the J gene end by 1 base; junction bases not matched to a gene: 5. The CDR3 contains 15 residues. The CDR3 DNA reads as TGTGCCAGCAGCGCACGGCGGGGGGGCACAGATACGCAGTATTTT. It specifies CASSARRGGTDTQYF.

In this sample, this clone turned up a few times. This sequence joins TRBV30 and TRBJ2-5, with 9 bases that match TRBD1. Germline V gene lookup returns CDR1 GTSNPN and CDR2 SVGIG (reference sequence). V gave up 2 bases and J gave up 5 bases; unmatched junction bases: 9. The CDR3 is 15 residues long. This CDR3 reads CAWSRPGQGRETQYF. The DNA of the CDR3 is TGTGCCTGGAGTAGACCGGGACAGGGACGGGAGACCCAGTACTTC. The full variable domain, rest sourced from reference TRBV30 and TRBJ2-5, is SQTIHQWPATLVQPVGSPLSLECTVEGTSNPNLYWYRQAAGRGLQLLFYSVGIGQISSEVPQNLSASRPQDRQFILSSKKLLLSDSGFYLCAWSRPGQGRETQYFGPGTRLLVL.

V and J are TRBV6-5 and TRBJ2-7, with D perhaps TRBD1 (6 bases). CDR1 is MNHEY, CDR2 SVGAGI, per germline. The CDR3 sequence is 13 residues long. Trimming removed 2 bases at V and 3 bases at J, with 8 bases between. CDR3 sequence: CASSYDRRYEQYF. CDR3 coding DNA: TGTGCCAGCAGTTACGACAGGCGCTACGAGCAGTACTTC.

The chain links TRBV2 to TRBJ1-2; D not resolved. The CDR3 is 13 amino acids. Trimming removed 6 bases at V and 5 bases at J, with 13 bases between. Per germline, CDR1 SNHLY and CDR2 FYNNEI. The CDR3 bases are TGTGCCAGCAGAAGCCGGGAGCTTTATGGCTACACCTTC. This sequence encodes CASRSRELYGYTF.

This chain links TRBV21-1 with TRBJ2-7; TRBD2, the table's D call, lacks a check against the DNA. TRBV21-1 is marked as a pseudogene. There are 15 residues in the CDR3. CDR3: CASSKRVGGIYEQYF. DNA for the CDR3: TGTGCCAGCAGCAAAAGGGTGGGAGGCATCTACGAGCAGTACTTC.

V usage is TRBV9 and J usage is TRBJ2-7; TRBD1 aligns across 8 bases. CDR1 SGDLS and CDR2 YYNGEE come from the germline V gene. The CDR3 consists of 14 residues. Trimming cost V 4 bases and J 6 bases; bases outside gene matches: 9. CDR3 in amino acids: CASSLTGQGAEQYF. The DNA of the CDR3 is TGTGCCAGCAGCCTTACCGGGCAGGGGGCCGAGCAGTACTTC. Full variable domain (missing parts from reference TRBV9 and TRBJ2-7): DSGVTQTPKHLITATGQRVTLRCSPRSGDLSVYWYQQSLDQGLQFLIQYYNGEERAKGNILERFSAQQFPDLHSELNLSSLELGDSALYFCASSLTGQGAEQYFGPGTRLTVT.

This chain uses TRBV19 with TRBJ1-1; D call uncertain. Trimming left V 4 bases short and J 0 bases short, with 9 bases between. This CDR3 contains 14 residues. Germline CDR1 LNHDA, CDR2 SQIVND (reference sequence). The CDR3, as DNA: TGTGCCAGTAGTACCGAGGGATTGAACACTGAAGCTTTCTTT. Residues: CASSTEGLNTEAFF.

The J gene is TRBJ1-1, the V gene TRBV27; 7 positions match TRBD1. The germline gives CDR1 MNHEY, CDR2 SMNVEV (reference sequence). With V trimmed by 6 bases and J by 6 bases, 7 bases remained unmatched. The CDR3 sequence is 13 residues long. The DNA for the CDR3 is TGTGCCAGCAGCTTGGGGACAGACGCTGAAGCTTTCTTT. Its protein is CASSLGTDAEAFF.

The rearrangement links TRBV11-3 to TRBJ2-2, with 8 bases aligning to TRBD2. With 0 bases clipped from V and 1 base from J, the junction kept 4 bases outside the gene matches. CDR3 size: 17 residues. Germline-derived CDR1 and CDR2 are SGHNT and YENEEA. CDR3 nucleotide sequence: TGTGCCAGCAGCTTAGACGGGGGGGGAAGGAACACCGGGGAGCTGTTTTTT. Translating gives CASSLDGGGRNTGELFF.

V gene TRBV5-4 combines with J gene TRBJ2-3, with 12 nucleotides matching TRBD2. Unmatched junction bases numbered 5, after V lost 3 bases and J lost 6 bases. This CDR3 has 15 residues. Germline CDR1 SGHNT, CDR2 YYREEE (reference sequence). CDR3 sequence: CASSSSGGALDTQYF. For the CDR3, the DNA is TGTGCCAGCAGCTCTAGCGGGGGGGCCTTGGATACGCAGTATTTT.

The chain couples TRBV2 to TRBJ2-5, with 9 bases identical to TRBD2. V lost 7 bases, J lost 5 bases, and 11 bases stayed unmatched. The germline CDR1 and CDR2 sequences are SNHLY and FYNNEI. This CDR3 is built from 15 residues. CDR3 loop: CASIWDIAGEETQYF. The DNA for the CDR3 is TGTGCCAGCATCTGGGATATAGCGGGGGAGGAGACCCAGTACTTC.

J is TRBJ2-7 and V is TRBV7-2; D unclear. Looked up from germline, CDR1 is SGHTA and CDR2 is FQGNSA. CDR3 length: 14 residues. The V end lost 1 base, the J end lost 3 bases, and 10 bases lay between the germline ends. The CDR3 protein is CASSLEVNNYEQYF. CDR3 bases: TGTGCCAGCAGCTTAGAAGTGAACAACTACGAGCAGTACTTC.

The V gene is TRBV28, the J gene TRBJ1-3, with 7 bases that match TRBD1. The V segment lost 8 bases and the J segment 0 bases; nucleotides outside the gene matches: 10. The CDR3 spans 16 residues. In germline, CDR1 is MDHEN, CDR2 SYDVKM. CDR3 bases: TGTGCCAGCGGAGGGGGCAGGGAGCACTCTGGAAACACCATATATTTT. It translates to CASGGGREHSGNTIYF.

This sequence joins TRBV4-1 and TRBJ1-1, with 7 bases lining up with TRBD1. V gave up 0 bases and J gave up 4 bases; unmatched junction bases: 5. The CDR3 has 15 amino acids. CDR1 is MGHRA and CDR2 is YSYEKL in the germline V gene. For the CDR3, the DNA is TGCGCCAGCAGCCAAGACACAGGGGTCGTCACTGAAGCTTTCTTT. This translates into CASSQDTGVVTEAFF.

Details on this clone: At one end the junction does not follow the germline gene, possibly because of a read error. CDR3 coding DNA: TGTTCCAGCAGCTTACTGGGGGCTGGTGGGCACACTGAAGCTTTCTTT. Its protein is CSSSLLGAGGHTEAFF. The rearrangement uses TRBV7-9 and TRBJ1-1; the D gene is possibly TRBD1 (6 bases). From germline, CDR1 is SEHNR and CDR2 FQNEAQ (reference sequence). The CDR3 sequence is 16 residues long.

The chain links TRBV7-6 to TRBJ2-3, with D possibly matching TRBD2 (6 bases). Looked up from germline, CDR1 is SGHVS and CDR2 is FNYEAQ. The CDR3 spans 14 residues. Deletions cut 7 bases from V and 3 bases from J, with 14 bases between. The CDR3 is CASTRSGGTDTQYF. The CDR3 DNA sequence: TGTGCCAGCACTCGTAGCGGAGGAACAGATACGCAGTATTTT.

V is TRBV27 and J is TRBJ1-2; D gene uncertain. CDR3 size: 16 residues. V dropped 2 bases and J dropped 0 bases, with 13 bases sitting between them. Per the germline V gene, CDR1 is MNHEY and CDR2 is SMNVEV (reference sequence). For the CDR3, the DNA is TGTGCCAGCAGTTTAGGTATGGGCGCGACTAACTATGGCTACACCTTC. Its protein product is CASSLGMGATNYGYTF.

This rearrangement joins TRBV5-8 to TRBJ1-3, with D perhaps TRBD1 (6 bases). This CDR3 region has 15 residues. Per germline, CDR1 SGHTS and CDR2 YDEGEE. Deletions cut 4 bases from V and 2 bases from J, with 13 bases between. The CDR3 here is CASSGGQTPGNTIYF. The CDR3 DNA reads TGTGCCAGCAGCGGGGGACAAACCCCTGGAAACACCATATATTTT.

The chain carries TRBV27 and TRBJ1-3, with 12 positions matching TRBD1. The CDR3 has 17 residues. Germline-derived CDR1 and CDR2 are MNHEY and SMNVEV (reference sequence). V gave up 2 bases and J gave up 5 bases; unmatched junction bases: 7. CDR3 DNA sequence: TGTGCCAGCAGTTTAGACGGGACAGGGGGCGCGCGAAACACCATATATTTT. It encodes CASSLDGTGGARNTIYF.

The chain links TRBV5-1 to TRBJ2-4; 7 bases agree with TRBD1. The CDR3 extends over 18 amino acids. V shed 4 bases, J shed 1 base, and the junction held 14 bases outside the gene matches. Germline assignment: CDR1 SGHRS and CDR2 YFSETQ. The CDR3 sequence: CASSPRPTGDGAKNIQYF. The CDR3, as DNA: TGCGCCAGCAGCCCCAGACCTACAGGGGATGGGGCCAAAAACATTCAGTACTTC.

The CDR3 nucleotides are TGTGCCAGCAGTTTAATTTCCCCGAGTTGGACTAGCGGAGCCACAGATACGCAGTATTTT. Its translation is CASSLISPSWTSGATDTQYF. The chain carries TRBV28 and TRBJ2-3; 10 bases agree with TRBD2. The junction had 16 bases not matched to a gene; V was cut back by 2 bases and J by 2 bases. This CDR3 is built from 20 residues. CDR1 is MDHEN and CDR2 is SYDVKM in the germline V gene.

The chain recombines TRBV19 with TRBJ1-3; 8 bases match TRBD1. After removal of 5 bases from V and 8 bases from J, the junction contained 2 bases not matched to a gene. The CDR3 extends over 12 amino acids. Germline V lookup: CDR1 LNHDA, CDR2 SQIVND (reference sequence). CDR3 DNA: TGTGCCAGTAGTCAGGGGGCGGACACCATATATTTT. It translates to CASSQGADTIYF.

A word on this clone: One end of the junction varies from germline; a read error may be responsible. The chain couples TRBV7-9 to TRBJ1-3; D is possibly TRBD1 (5 bases). The length of the CDR3 is 13 residues. Germline V CDR1 and CDR2: SEHNR, FQNEAQ (reference sequence). CDR3 nucleotides: TGTTCCAGCAGCCCGCGCAGGGCAAACACCATATATTTT. It translates to CSSSPRRANTIYF.

This chain links TRBV27 with TRBJ1-5; no definite D call. V lost 2 bases and J 0 bases, leaving 11 bases between the germline ends. The CDR3 consists of 16 residues. Looked up from germline, CDR1 is MNHEY and CDR2 is SMNVEV (reference sequence). Written as DNA, the CDR3 is TGTGCCAGCAGTTTAAAAGCCCTCTATAGCAATCAGCCCCAGCATTTT. It specifies CASSLKALYSNQPQHF.

This clone was counted once. V usage is TRBV7-2 and J usage is TRBJ2-5; tentatively, D is TRBD2 (6 bases). The V gene lost 11 bases and the J gene lost 0 bases, with 13 bases spanning the gap. The V gene's germline CDR1 is SGHTA and CDR2 FQGNSA. The CDR3 has 13 amino acids. The CDR3 nucleotides are TGTGCCGCCGAGGGAGGCTACCAAGAGACCCAGTACTTC. Translating gives CAAEGGYQETQYF.